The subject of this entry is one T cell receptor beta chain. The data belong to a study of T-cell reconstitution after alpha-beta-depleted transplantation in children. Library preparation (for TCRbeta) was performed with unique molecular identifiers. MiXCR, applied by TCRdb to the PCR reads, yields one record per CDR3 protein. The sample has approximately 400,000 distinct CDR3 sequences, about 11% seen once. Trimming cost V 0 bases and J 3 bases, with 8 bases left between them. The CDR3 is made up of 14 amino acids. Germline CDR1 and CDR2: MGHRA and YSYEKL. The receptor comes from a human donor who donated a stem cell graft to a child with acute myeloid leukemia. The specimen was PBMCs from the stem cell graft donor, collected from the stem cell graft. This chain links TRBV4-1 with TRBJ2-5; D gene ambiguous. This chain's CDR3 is CASSQEYPEETQYF. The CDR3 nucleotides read TGCGCCAGCAGCCAAGAATACCCAGAAGAGACCCAGTACTTC.